This T cell receptor (beta chain) came from a study of human T cells and chemical hapten exposure. About the research overall: TCR yield per sample varied, mainly due to pooled library volumes.

Regarding time point: pre-sensitization, week 0. Treatment reported: therapeutic diphenylcyclopropenone sensitization with weekly scalp DPC. Original analysis: Between about 20,000 and 750,000 TCRs appeared in each sample, and the median stood at about 100,000. TCRdb re-called the RACE reads through MiXCR, storing one row per CDR3 protein. TCRdb, not the authors, supplied the V and J calls. This sample has around 100,000 distinct CDR3 sequences; under 14% occur once, and the top ten carry approximately 3.1%. This receptor was identified in a woman aged 60-70 years with alopecia areata. Some clones in this sample may be carry-over from other donors' samples. Sequenced material: whole blood, taken in connection with sensitization to the hapten diphenylcyclopropenone (DPC).

CDR3 DNA sequence: TGTGCCAGCTCACCATCCTTTCCGGGACAGGGACCATCTGGGGCCAACGTCCTGACTTTC. Amino acids: CASSPSFPGQGPSGANVLTF. The gene calls are TRBV18 and TRBJ2-6; TRBD1 agrees at 9 bases. From germline, CDR1 is KGHSH and CDR2 LQKENI. The V segment lost 2 bases and the J segment 1 base; nucleotides outside the gene matches: 12. The CDR3 is made up of 20 amino acids.